This T cell receptor beta chain was identified during a study of cytomegalovirus exposure and HLA in healthy donors. Study results and caveats: The study flagged about 150 TCR beta chains as cytomegalovirus-associated. When analyzed later, a missense DCLRE1C variant was found to be linked to TCR beta V- and J-gene trimming. When a later analysis was performed, an Asian-associated ancestry cluster reportedly had fewer N-insertions than the roughly 700-donor mean.

For this clone: Its target is unknown.

CDR1 is SGDLS, CDR2 YYNGEE, per germline. This CDR3 has 13 amino acids. Trimming removed 8 bases from V and 1 base from J; junction bases left unmatched: 6. It was with 60 Vbeta and 13 Jbeta primers that the PCR ran. In the original analysis: Approximately 11 million of 75 million to 85 million unique TCR beta chains were shared, per a later count. The table came from immunoSEQ multiplex PCR; TCRdb's copy has only in-frame clones and leaves some out. That table furnishes V, J and clone size, whereas the DNA furnished D and trimming. The table has approximately 140,000 clones, roughly 79% seen once. The sample comprised PBMCs. The source of this sequence is a woman aged 40 to 50 in good health and CMV-seronegative. The rearrangement joins TRBV9 to TRBJ2-7; 7 positions agree with TRBD1. DNA for the CDR3: TGTGCCAGTTTGACAGGGTGTTCCTACGAGCAGTACTTC. Protein product: CASLTGCSYEQYF. Variable domain in full (rest from reference TRBV9 and TRBJ2-7): DSGVTQTPKHLITATGQRVTLRCSPRSGDLSVYWYQQSLDQGLQFLIQYYNGEERAKGNILERFSAQQFPDLHSELNLSSLELGDSALYFCASLTGCSYEQYFGPGTRLTVT.